Listed here are 16 T cell receptor beta chains from one sample, sequenced in a study of blood T cell repertoires in COVID-19. Some clones are missing from TCRdb's copy, which holds only in-frame ones; the method was immunoSEQ multiplex PCR. The sample has hundreds of thousands of clones; about 85% are singletons. Specimen: peripheral blood. The receptors originated from a man younger than 30 with active or convalescent COVID-19.

This chain links TRBV6-5 with TRBJ2-2; TRBD2 might be the D (6 bases). The CDR3 is made up of 14 amino acids. The germline V gene has CDR1 MNHEY and CDR2 SVGAGI. Trimming took off 7 bases at V and 4 bases at J, with 13 bases between the two ends. The CDR3, as DNA: TGTGCCAGCATTGTCGGGCGGGGCACCGGGGAGCTGTTTTTT. Translating it yields CASIVGRGTGELFF.

The V and J genes are TRBV18 and TRBJ1-3, with D possibly matching TRBD1 (5 bases). From germline, CDR1 is KGHSH and CDR2 LQKENI. Trimming stripped 2 bases from V and 0 bases from J, with 14 bases between. The CDR3 has 17 residues. Written as DNA, the CDR3 is TGTGCCAGCTCACCATTCGCGGGACCTGACTCTGGAAACACCATATATTTT. It codes for CASSPFAGPDSGNTIYF.

V usage is TRBV6-1 and J usage is TRBJ2-1; 8 nucleotides match TRBD1. The CDR3 runs 17 residues. Looked up from germline, CDR1 is MNHNS and CDR2 is SASEGT. J was trimmed by 0 bases and V by 4 bases; bases with no gene match: 8. CDR3: CASSGRGRPSSYNEQFF. The CDR3 nucleotides read TGTGCCAGCAGTGGCAGGGGGCGACCGAGCTCCTACAATGAGCAGTTCTTC.

CDR3 protein: CSAKLLRGQGNTIYF. CDR3 DNA sequence: TGCAGCGCCAAACTCCTCAGGGGGCAAGGAAACACCATATATTTT. The chain combines TRBV29-1 with TRBJ1-3, with 8 positions matching TRBD1. This CDR3 is 15 amino acids long. V trimming: 7 bases; J trimming: 4 bases; junction bases outside the gene matches: 12. Per germline, CDR1 SQVTM and CDR2 ANQGSEA.

The CDR3 bases are TGTGCCAGCAGTTGGACTGCTAGCACAGATACGCAGTATTTT. Its protein is CASSWTASTDTQYF. This chain connects TRBV28 to TRBJ2-3, with D possibly being TRBD2 (5 bases). V was pared by 4 bases and J by 0 bases, with 8 bases between. The length of the CDR3 is 14 residues. From germline, CDR1 is MDHEN and CDR2 SYDVKM.

V usage is TRBV10-3 and J usage is TRBJ2-1, with a weak D call TRBD2 (6 bases). The CDR3 is 13 residues long. CDR1 and CDR2 from the germline V gene are ENHRY and SYGVKD. V shed 7 bases and J shed 9 bases, with 16 bases lying between them. The CDR3 reads CAIIPQGGGEQFF. CDR3 bases: TGTGCCATCATTCCCCAGGGAGGAGGTGAGCAGTTCTTC.

The sample holds a few counts of this clone. The chain carries TRBV5-1 and TRBJ2-7; maybe TRBD1 (5 bases). Trimming shortened V by 0 bases and J by 7 bases, and 14 bases separated the two germline ends. CDR1 is SGHRS and CDR2 is YFSETQ in the germline V gene. The CDR3 has 14 amino acids. The CDR3 reads CASSLVARVEEQYF. Written as DNA, the CDR3 is TGCGCCAGCAGCTTGGTAGCCAGGGTGGAAGAGCAGTACTTC.

This clone came up once. The chain combines TRBV28 with TRBJ1-4, with TRBD1 as a possible D gene (6 bases). Trimming removed 11 bases at V and 13 bases at J, with 14 bases between. Germline CDR1 reads MDHEN; CDR2 reads SYDVKM. The CDR3 loop spans 10 amino acids. CDR3 sequence (DNA): TGTGCCTCCCAGGGGTGGGGACTGTTTTTT. Translating gives CASQGWGLFF.

The chain employs TRBV19 and TRBJ1-3; the D is unclear. CDR3 length: 16 amino acids. The V gene's germline CDR1 is LNHDA and CDR2 SQIVND (reference sequence). V gave up 6 bases and J gave up 1 base, with 16 bases separating them. The CDR3 reads CASRSHRSVSGNTIYF. The CDR3 region has the DNA TGTGCCAGTAGAAGCCACCGTAGCGTTTCTGGAAACACCATATATTTT.

The chain uses TRBV27 and TRBJ2-3, with 7 positions matching TRBD2. From germline, CDR1 is MNHEY and CDR2 SMNVEV (reference sequence). This CDR3 comprises 17 residues. Trimming took 1 base from V and 8 from J; bases not matched to a gene: 15. This CDR3 reads CASSLLGSGIRAGTQYF. CDR3 nucleotide sequence: TGTGCCAGCAGTTTATTAGGAAGCGGGATACGTGCGGGTACGCAGTATTTT.

This rearrangement joins TRBV5-1 to TRBJ2-7, with 14 positions matching TRBD2. The CDR3 consists of 16 residues. CDR1 is SGHRS, CDR2 YFSETQ, per germline. J gave up 7 bases and V 0 bases, and 6 bases lay outside the gene matches. In nucleotides, the CDR3 is TGCGCCAGCAGCTTGGAGGGACTAGCGGGAGTTGGGGAGCAGTACTTC. Translating gives CASSLEGLAGVGEQYF.

The DNA for the CDR3 is TGTGCCAGCAGTGACCGGGACAGGGGACCTATAGACACTGAAGCTTTCTTT. This sequence encodes CASSDRDRGPIDTEAFF. The chain couples TRBV28 to TRBJ1-1, with 10 bases matching TRBD1. Germline V lookup: CDR1 MDHEN, CDR2 SYDVKM. The CDR3 spans 17 residues. V shed 5 bases and J 3 bases; nucleotides not matched to a gene: 12.

The rearrangement joins TRBV27 to TRBJ2-7; D may be TRBD2 (5 bases). Trimming cost V 5 bases and J 4 bases, with 12 bases left between them. This CDR3 spans 13 amino acids. CDR1 is MNHEY, CDR2 SMNVEV, per germline (reference sequence). The CDR3 reads CASSPGLDYEQYF. In DNA, the CDR3 is TGTGCCAGCAGTCCTGGACTGGATTACGAGCAGTACTTC.

The gene calls are TRBV10-3 and TRBJ1-1; 8 bases are a match to TRBD1. The CDR3 consists of 14 residues. Trimming took 10 bases from V and 0 from J; bases not matched to a gene: 7. Germline V CDR1 and CDR2: ENHRY, SYGVKD. The CDR3 coding sequence is TGTGCCAGCTCGCAGGGGGCAGTGAACACTGAAGCTTTCTTT. Amino acids: CASSQGAVNTEAFF.

This clone was counted a few times. The V call is TRBV28, the J call TRBJ1-4; maybe TRBD1 (5 bases). Germline V gives CDR1 MDHEN, CDR2 SYDVKM. Deletions cut 10 bases from V and 7 bases from J, with 13 bases between. This CDR3 has 12 residues. The CDR3 nucleotides are TGTGCCACTACGCAGGGTAGTGAAAAACTGTTTTTT. It is translated as CATTQGSEKLFF.

The chain has TRBV30 and TRBJ1-6, with TRBD1 matching over 7 bases. The CDR3 sequence is 14 residues long. V dropped 6 bases and J dropped 6; count of bases not matched to a gene: 8. Germline CDR1 GTSNPN, CDR2 SVGIG (reference sequence). The DNA of the CDR3 is TGTGCCTGCCAGGGGGAATCTAGTAATTCACCCCTCCACTTT. It translates to CACQGESSNSPLHF.